This T cell receptor beta chain appears in the sequencing data of a study of blood T cells in healthy people across ages. The junction had 7 bases not matched to a gene; V was cut back by 3 bases and J by 2 bases. The CDR3 covers 16 residues. This clonotype was observed a few times. A second about 6 to 12 cycle PCR used barcoded and J-beta primers. TCRdb redid the calling of the 5' RACE reads with MiXCR, one entry per CDR3 protein. This table holds about 1.7 million distinct CDR3 sequences, 28% found once. The V gene is TRBV12-3 or TRBV12-4, the J gene TRBJ2-1, with 7 bases aligning to TRBD2. The sequenced sample consisted of blood. This receptor was taken from a young woman in good health. CDR3: CASSLESGATYNEQFF. As DNA, the CDR3 is TGTGCCAGCAGTTTGGAAAGCGGGGCAACCTACAATGAGCAGTTCTTC.